The 8 T cell receptor beta chains presented below share a single source sample, sequenced in a study of patients and donors after allogeneic stem cell transplantation (dated by TCRdb to about 2020). Receptors were amplified or captured by RT-PCR. Sequencing instrument: NextSeq 550. TCRdb applied fastp at Q25 and MiXCR to the public reads, then kept only in-frame beta chains. CDR3 protein duplicates are merged, each entry listing the most common genes and DNA. The sample table holds 150,000 or so distinct CDR3 sequences, of which 24% were seen once. Together, the top ten hold roughly 26% of the sample. What was sequenced was blood, either unsorted or a sorted T cell fraction (not recorded which). The receptors derive from a human donor who was either an allogeneic HSCT recipient or a stem cell or donor lymphocyte infusion donor (not recorded which). It is not recorded whose cells these are; they may come from a transplant donor.

This clonotype was counted only a few times. The chain links TRBV3-1 to TRBJ1-4; 8 bases agree with TRBD1. V was clipped by 4 bases and J by 0 bases; unmatched bases: 1. Germline V gene lookup returns CDR1 LGHDT and CDR2 YNNKEL (reference sequence). The CDR3 is 15 amino acids. The CDR3 protein is CASSPQGATNEKLFF. The CDR3 DNA reads as TGTGCCAGCAGCCCACAGGGGGCAACTAATGAAAAACTGTTTTTT.

This clonotype was seen ten or more times. The J gene is TRBJ1-4, the V gene TRBV6-5, with 9 bases that match TRBD1. Trimming took 7 bases from V and 7 from J; bases not matched to a gene: 19. Per the germline V gene, CDR1 is MNHEY and CDR2 is SVGAGI. CDR3 size: 18 residues. The CDR3 nucleotides are TGTGCCAGCATTAAAGACCGGGACAGGGACCTAAACGGTGAAAAACTGTTTTTT. This translates into CASIKDRDRDLNGEKLFF.

DNA for the CDR3: TGTGCCACACAGGGGAGCACCGGGGAGCTGTTTTTT. Protein sequence: CATQGSTGELFF. The chain joins TRBV7-9 to TRBJ2-2; TRBD1 matches at 7 bases. V trimming: 10 bases; J trimming: 4 bases; junction bases outside the gene matches: 3. Germline CDR1 SEHNR, CDR2 FQNEAQ (reference sequence). This CDR3 is 12 amino acids long.

The gene calls are TRBV18 and TRBJ2-4; 8 nucleotides align to TRBD1. Germline assignment: CDR1 KGHSH and CDR2 LQKENI. Germline trimming cut 5 bases from V and 7 bases from J; bases unmatched to any gene: 7. This CDR3 comprises 14 residues. CDR3: CASSGGQGLNIQYF. CDR3 in DNA: TGTGCCAGCTCAGGTGGACAGGGCCTCAACATTCAGTACTTC.

This clonotype was picked up a small number of times. CDR3 residues: CASMHSSYNEQFF. The CDR3 DNA reads TGTGCCAGCATGCATAGCTCCTACAATGAGCAGTTCTTC. The J gene is TRBJ2-1, the V gene TRBV12-3 or TRBV12-4, with D unclear. CDR3 length equals 13 residues. V was cut by 7 bases and J by 0 bases, with 7 bases left in between.

This clonotype showed up just a few times. The chain recombines TRBV7-9 with TRBJ2-6, with D uncertain. The CDR3 is 16 residues long. Per the germline V gene, CDR1 is SEHNR and CDR2 is FQNEAQ (reference sequence). V was cut by 6 bases and J by 0 bases, with 12 bases left in between. The CDR3 loop reads CASRESENSGANVLTF. CDR3 nucleotide sequence: TGTGCCAGCAGGGAATCTGAGAACTCTGGGGCCAACGTCCTGACTTTC.

This clonotype was recorded only once. The chain uses TRBV5-1 and TRBJ2-2, with D perhaps given as TRBD1 or TRBD2 (6 bases each). The V and J ends lost 4 bases and 5 bases respectively, with 21 bases between them. Germline V lookup: CDR1 SGHRS, CDR2 YFSETQ. This CDR3 is built from 17 residues. The CDR3 DNA sequence: TGCGCCAGCAGCACACCTGGGGGGCAGCGAGAGACCGGGGAGCTGTTTTTT. Its protein product is CASSTPGGQRETGELFF.

This clonotype was recorded once. This chain connects TRBV25-1 to TRBJ2-7; D is possibly TRBD1 (6 bases). V lost 3 bases to trimming and J lost 2 bases, with 14 bases between them. The CDR3 spans 15 residues. Germline V gene data show CDR1 as MGHDK and CDR2 as SYGVNS. For the CDR3, the DNA is TGTGCCAGCAGTGAGATCGGACAGCCGACCTACGAGCAGTACTTC. Its protein product is CASSEIGQPTYEQYF.